The 6 T cell receptor beta chains listed next were all sequenced from one sample in a study of spatial heterogeneity in lung cancer. Notes on the study in general: It was found that expanded intratumoral alpha and beta TCR counts tracked tumor mutation counts.

No antigen has been assigned to these receptors. Each CDR3 protein gets one entry after TCRdb re-called the 5' RACE reads with MiXCR. The table includes about 11,000 distinct CDR3 sequences, over 4.5% detected once. The time point was: sample taken at primary tumor resection. This sample comprised lung tumor tissue, obtained at surgery. The receptors were gathered from a male donor with early-stage non-small cell lung cancer.

The chain employs TRBV3-1 and TRBJ1-1; 7 bases map to TRBD1. The germline V gene encodes CDR1 LGHDT and CDR2 YNNKEL (reference sequence). Losses at the gene ends were 2 bases for V and 11 bases for J; bases not matched to a gene: 5. This CDR3 is built from 12 residues. Here the CDR3 reads CASSQRDSRAFF. Here the CDR3 DNA reads TGTGCCAGCAGCCAACGGGACAGCCGGGCTTTCTTT.

This clonotype has a count of ten or more. This chain uses TRBV28 with TRBJ2-4; D is undetermined. The CDR3 has 13 amino acids. Trimming took off 3 bases at V and 0 bases at J, with 3 bases between the two ends. Germline values: CDR1 MDHEN, CDR2 SYDVKM. The CDR3, as DNA: TGTGCCAGCAGTTTGACAGCCAAAAACATTCAGTACTTC. The encoded protein is CASSLTAKNIQYF.

This clonotype was counted ten times or more. The V and J genes are TRBV11-3 and TRBJ2-3; D is perhaps TRBD1 (6 bases). The germline CDR1 and CDR2 sequences are SGHNT and YENEEA. The CDR3 is 14 residues long. Trimming left V 5 bases short and J 3 bases short, with 12 bases between. In DNA, the CDR3 is TGTGCCAGCAGCAAGACAGGCAGGACAGATACGCAGTATTTT. It specifies CASSKTGRTDTQYF.

Ten or more counts support this clonotype. This chain's CDR3 is CASSFSPREQYF. The CDR3 DNA reads TGTGCCAGCAGTTTCTCCCCCCGCGAGCAGTACTTC. This sequence joins TRBV28 and TRBJ2-7; D unclear. Trimming removed 3 bases from V and 6 bases from J, with 9 bases in between. The CDR3 is 12 amino acids. CDR1 is MDHEN and CDR2 is SYDVKM in the germline V gene.

This clonotype was seen many times. This chain links TRBV11-2 with TRBJ2-7; 8 nucleotides match TRBD1. Germline-derived CDR1 and CDR2 are SGHAT and FQNNGV. This CDR3 is built from 18 residues. V lost 0 bases and J lost 3; bases outside the gene matches: 13. The chain's CDR3 is CASSLDRSSGTGGYEQYF. The DNA for the CDR3 is TGTGCCAGCAGCTTAGATCGTTCTTCCGGGACAGGAGGCTACGAGCAGTACTTC.

Many counts were recorded for this clonotype. The rearrangement uses TRBV29-1 and TRBJ2-5; D may be TRBD1 or TRBD2 (5 bases each). The CDR3 spans 15 residues. Germline V CDR1 and CDR2: SQVTM, ANQGSEA. V was clipped by 5 bases and J by 2 bases, with 18 bases between them. CDR3 coding DNA: TGCAGCGTTTCCCGCTCCGGGGCCCCGCAAGAGACCCAGTACTTC. Its translation: CSVSRSGAPQETQYF.